A selection of T cell receptor beta chains follows, all from one sample in a study of cytomegalovirus exposure and HLA in healthy donors. Clones were read by immunoSEQ multiplex PCR, and TCRdb kept only the in-frame ones, dropping some. The repertoire consists of about 160,000 clones, with about 80% occurring once and the leading ten covering approximately 8.7%. The material sequenced was PBMCs. Receptors were obtained from a man between 18 and 29 years old in good health and CMV-seropositive. Each CDR3 is given with its conserved first and last residue. D genes are given only for firm matches. The size of a clone is reported for some rows only, either as once, few or many, or as a class for expanded clones.

TRBD1,TRBV7-8,TRBJ1-2,.,CASSLDWDRGSYGYTF,TGTGCCAGCAGCTTAGATTGGGACAGGGGATCTTATGGCTACACCTTC
.,TRBV15,TRBJ1-4,few,CATSRQTTNEKLFF,TGTGCCACCAGCAGACAAACAACTAATGAAAAACTGTTTTTT
.,TRBV30,TRBJ1-2,.,CAWSLAGAPSYGYTF,TGTGCCTGGAGCCTTGCAGGGGCCCCGAGCTATGGCTACACCTTC
TRBD1,TRBV15,TRBJ1-1,.,CATSRELRGGTGGIMNTEAFF,TGTGCCACCAGCAGAGAGCTGCGAGGAGGGACAGGGGGGATCATGAACACTGAAGCTTTCTTT
TRBD1,TRBV9,TRBJ2-1,few,CASSGGQGHEQFF,TGTGCCAGCAGCGGGGGACAGGGACATGAGCAGTTCTTC
.,TRBV6-1,TRBJ1-1,.,CASSDQGFWGTEAFF,TGTGCCAGCAGTGATCAGGGGTTTTGGGGTACTGAAGCTTTCTTT
.,TRBV6-6,TRBJ2-7,.,CASSYSSTSYEQYF,TGTGCCAGCAGTTACTCGAGTACCTCATACGAGCAGTACTTC
.,TRBV2,TRBJ2-1,once,CASSGGSSYNEQFF,TGTGCCAGCAGTGGAGGGAGCTCCTACAATGAGCAGTTCTTC
.,TRBV7-9,TRBJ2-7,.,CSSSFLTGARAGYEQYF,TGTTCCAGCAGCTTTCTAACCGGGGCCAGGGCGGGGTACGAGCAGTACTTC
TRBD2,TRBV4-2,TRBJ2-1,.,CASSQGTSRSVNEQFF,TGTGCCAGCAGCCAAGGGACTAGCCGGAGCGTTAATGAGCAGTTCTTC
TRBD1,TRBV4-1,TRBJ2-7,.,CASSQGNRGLLHEQYF,TGCGCCAGCAGCCAAGGAAACAGGGGGCTTCTACACGAGCAGTACTTC
.,TRBV4-3,TRBJ2-2,.,CASSLDILGTGELFF,TGCGCCAGCAGCTTGGACATTTTAGGGACCGGGGAGCTGTTTTTT
.,TRBV5-1,TRBJ2-3,once,CASSLVGRTDTQYF,TGCGCCAGCAGCTTGGTCGGTCGGACAGATACGCAGTATTTT
.,TRBV2,TRBJ2-7,once,CASSERGWRSYEQYF,TGTGCCAGCAGTGAGAGAGGGTGGCGCTCCTACGAGCAGTACTTC
.,TRBV7-9,TRBJ2-3,.,CASSLGGLQRGTDTQYF,TGTGCCAGCAGCTTAGGGGGACTCCAGCGGGGCACAGATACGCAGTATTTT
.,TRBV27,TRBJ2-5,once,CASSLSGAQTQYF,TGTGCCAGCAGTTTATCGGGGGCGCAGACCCAGTACTTC
TRBD1,TRBV15,TRBJ1-3,.,CATSRDPGGTGAGNTIYF,TGTGCCACCAGCAGAGACCCCGGAGGGACAGGGGCCGGAAACACCATATATTTT
.,TRBV6-1,TRBJ1-6,few,CASTDRYGGLSPLHF,TGTGCCAGTACAGACAGGTACGGCGGACTTTCACCCCTCCACTTT
TRBD2,TRBV19,TRBJ2-1,.,CASSGGLAGYYNEQFF,TGTGCCAGTAGTGGGGGACTAGCGGGGTACTACAATGAGCAGTTCTTC
.,TRBV30,TRBJ1-3,.,CAWSEKLPGGNTIYF,TGTGCCTGGAGTGAAAAACTCCCGGGGGGAAACACCATATATTTT
.,TRBV5-1,TRBJ2-3,.,CASSLGARATDTQYF,TGCGCCAGCAGCTTGGGGGCCAGGGCTACAGATACGCAGTATTTT
.,TRBV5-1,TRBJ1-6,.,CASSFRGDPTSPLHF,TGCGCCAGCAGCTTCAGAGGTGACCCAACATCACCCCTCCACTTT
.,TRBV5-1,TRBJ2-1,.,CASRKWGSSYNEQFF,TGCGCCAGCAGGAAGTGGGGCAGCTCCTACAATGAGCAGTTCTTC
TRBD1,TRBV19,TRBJ1-6,few,CASSIGGGDSPLHF,TGTGCCAGTAGTATCGGAGGGGGCGATTCACCCCTCCACTTT
.,TRBV21-1,TRBJ2-2,.,CASSKNERGVATGELFF,TGTGCCAGCAGCAAAAATGAGCGGGGGGTGGCCACCGGGGAGCTGTTTTTT
.,TRBV21-1,TRBJ1-5,few,CASSNWRGTGRYQPQHF,TGTGCCAGCAGCAATTGGAGGGGGACAGGGAGGTATCAGCCCCAGCATTTT
TRBD2,TRBV5-4,TRBJ2-7,.,CASRRLAGDKLYEQYF,TGTGCCAGCCGCCGACTAGCGGGGGATAAACTCTACGAGCAGTACTTC
.,TRBV7-9,TRBJ1-5,.,CASSFSAGPYLAQHF,TGTGCCAGCAGCTTTAGTGCGGGGCCCTATTTGGCCCAGCATTTT
TRBD2,TRBV9,TRBJ2-1,once,CASSDSGTSGSWGPNEQFF,TGTGCCAGCAGTGACTCCGGGACTAGCGGGAGTTGGGGGCCCAATGAGCAGTTCTTC
TRBD1,TRBV6-5,TRBJ1-1,.,CASSYVRGRTEAFF,TGTGCCAGCAGTTATGTCAGGGGGCGAACTGAAGCTTTCTTT
TRBD1,TRBV5-1,TRBJ1-4,.,CASSPPGQGNEKLFF,TGCGCCAGCAGCCCGCCGGGACAGGGTAATGAAAAACTGTTTTTT
.,TRBV14,TRBJ1-4,.,CASSKRYDRNNEKLFF,TGTGCCAGCAGCAAGCGGTACGACAGGAATAATGAAAAACTGTTTTTT
TRBD2,TRBV2,TRBJ2-5,.,CASRKGGTSWETQYF,TGTGCCAGCAGAAAGGGGGGGACTAGCTGGGAGACCCAGTACTTC
TRBD2,TRBV5-6,TRBJ2-3,.,CASSLFVLAVADTQYF,TGTGCCAGCAGCTTGTTCGTTCTAGCGGTGGCGGATACGCAGTATTTT
TRBD1,TRBV5-6,TRBJ1-6,.,CASRPGQGNSPLHF,TGTGCCAGCAGGCCCGGACAGGGAAATTCACCCCTCCACTTT
.,TRBV15,TRBJ1-5,.,CATSRVQTKQPQHF,TGTGCCACCAGCAGAGTTCAGACAAAGCAGCCCCAGCATTTT
TRBD2,TRBV2,TRBJ2-1,.,CASSELAGPISYNEQFF,TGTGCCAGCAGTGAACTAGCGGGCCCAATTTCCTACAATGAGCAGTTCTTC
.,TRBV7-6,TRBJ1-5,.,CANISFQAGGQPQHF,TGTGCCAACATCTCATTCCAGGCGGGTGGTCAGCCCCAGCATTTT
.,TRBV11-2,TRBJ2-7,.,CASRSGGGNRLQYF,TGTGCCAGCAGGTCAGGAGGGGGCAACCGGTTGCAGTACTTC
TRBD1,TRBV5-1,TRBJ1-2,.,CASSLADRDYGYTF,TGCGCCAGCAGCTTGGCGGACAGGGACTATGGCTACACCTTC
.,TRBV29-1,TRBJ2-1,.,CSVDAAENYNEQFF,TGCAGCGTTGACGCGGCGGAGAACTACAATGAGCAGTTCTTC
.,TRBV2,TRBJ1-2,.,CASRASSGINYGYTF,TGTGCCAGCAGAGCGAGCTCGGGGATCAACTATGGCTACACCTTC
TRBD2,TRBV5-4,TRBJ2-1,.,CASRARLADYNEQFF,TGTGCCAGCAGGGCGCGGCTAGCGGACTACAATGAGCAGTTCTTC
.,TRBV4-1,TRBJ2-7,.,CASSQVLPIRGKQYF,TGCGCCAGCAGCCAAGTCTTACCCATTCGGGGGAAGCAGTACTTC